Sequencing of this TCR beta chain was carried out in a study of blood T cell repertoires in COVID-19. Study summary: Whether acute or convalescent, the COVID-19 samples came from the United States, Italy and Spain. In each case, the material was cDNA or gDNA derived from T cells, B-cell-depleted T cells, or PBMCs.

The CDR3 is made up of 15 amino acids. V shed 0 bases and J 4 bases; nucleotides not matched to a gene: 4. From germline, CDR1 is LNHDA and CDR2 SQIVND (reference sequence). Original data processing: The assay estimated nucleated cells by amplifying reference gene primers. Repertoires were generated with immunoSEQ multiplex PCR, while TCRdb's copy carries only in-frame clones and drops some. That table is the source of V, J and clone size, and D and trimming were worked out from the DNA. The data hold about 170,000 clones, with around 81% observed a single time. Sequencing was done on a sample of peripheral blood. This chain uses TRBV19 with TRBJ1-2; 8 bases fit TRBD1. The clonotype comes from a human donor with acute or convalescent COVID-19. The donor label of this sample is uncertain. The CDR3 is CASSIDQGAGYGYTF. Here the CDR3 DNA reads TGTGCCAGTAGTATAGATCAGGGGGCTGGCTATGGCTACACCTTC.